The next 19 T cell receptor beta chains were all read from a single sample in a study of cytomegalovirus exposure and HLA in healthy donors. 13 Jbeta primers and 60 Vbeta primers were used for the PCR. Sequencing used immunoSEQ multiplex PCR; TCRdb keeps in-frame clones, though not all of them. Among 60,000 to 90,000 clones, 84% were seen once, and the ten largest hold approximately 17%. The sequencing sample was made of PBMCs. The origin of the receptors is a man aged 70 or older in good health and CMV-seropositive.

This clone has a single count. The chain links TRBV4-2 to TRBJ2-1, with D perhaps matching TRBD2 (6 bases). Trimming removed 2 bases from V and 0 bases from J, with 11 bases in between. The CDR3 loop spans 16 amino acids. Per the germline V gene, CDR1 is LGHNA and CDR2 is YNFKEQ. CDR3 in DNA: TGTGCCAGCAGCCAAAGGACGACTAGCTCCTACAATGAGCAGTTCTTC. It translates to CASSQRTTSSYNEQFF.

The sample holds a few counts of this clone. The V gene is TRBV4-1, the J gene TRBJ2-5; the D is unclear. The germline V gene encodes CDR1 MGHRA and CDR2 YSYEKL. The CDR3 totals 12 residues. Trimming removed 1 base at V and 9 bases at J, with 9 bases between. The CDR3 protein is CASSQGSSAQYF. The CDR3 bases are TGCGCCAGCAGCCAAGGTTCCAGCGCCCAGTACTTC.

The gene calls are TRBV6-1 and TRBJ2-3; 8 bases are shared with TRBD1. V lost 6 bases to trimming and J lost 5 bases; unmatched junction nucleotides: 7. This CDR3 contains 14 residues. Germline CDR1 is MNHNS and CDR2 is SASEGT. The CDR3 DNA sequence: TGTGCCAGCAGACGAGGACAGGGAATAGATACGCAGTATTTT. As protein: CASRRGQGIDTQYF.

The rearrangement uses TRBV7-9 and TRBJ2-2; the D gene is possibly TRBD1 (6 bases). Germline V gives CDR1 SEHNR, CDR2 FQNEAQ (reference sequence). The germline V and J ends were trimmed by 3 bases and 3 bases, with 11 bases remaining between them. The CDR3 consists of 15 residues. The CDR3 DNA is TGTGCCAGCAGCTTCTTCGCAGGGGACACCGGGGAGCTGTTTTTT. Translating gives CASSFFAGDTGELFF.

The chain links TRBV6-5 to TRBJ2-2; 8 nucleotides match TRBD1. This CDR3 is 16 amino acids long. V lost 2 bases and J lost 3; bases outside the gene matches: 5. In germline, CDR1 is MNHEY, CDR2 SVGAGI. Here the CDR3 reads CASSYGQGPDTGELFF. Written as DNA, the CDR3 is TGTGCCAGCAGTTACGGACAGGGCCCCGACACCGGGGAGCTGTTTTTT.

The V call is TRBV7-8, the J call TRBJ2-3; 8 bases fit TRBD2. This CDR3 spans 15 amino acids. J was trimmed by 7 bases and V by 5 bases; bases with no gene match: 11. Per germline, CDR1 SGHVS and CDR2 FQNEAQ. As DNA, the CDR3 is TGTGCCAGCAGCCGTTCGGGGGGGCCCAGGAATACGCAGTATTTT. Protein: CASSRSGGPRNTQYF.

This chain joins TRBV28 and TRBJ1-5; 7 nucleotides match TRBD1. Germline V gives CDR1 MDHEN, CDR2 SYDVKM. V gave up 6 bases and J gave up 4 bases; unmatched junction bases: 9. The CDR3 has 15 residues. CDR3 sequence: CASSPGQARNQPQHF. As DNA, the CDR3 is TGTGCCAGCAGCCCAGGACAGGCGAGAAATCAGCCCCAGCATTTT. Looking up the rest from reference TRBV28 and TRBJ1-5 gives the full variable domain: DVKVTQSSRYLVKRTGEKVFLECVQDMDHENMFWYRQDPGLGLRLIYFSYDVKMKEKGDIPEGYSVSREKKERFSLILESASTNQTSMYLCASSPGQARNQPQHFGDGTRLSIL.

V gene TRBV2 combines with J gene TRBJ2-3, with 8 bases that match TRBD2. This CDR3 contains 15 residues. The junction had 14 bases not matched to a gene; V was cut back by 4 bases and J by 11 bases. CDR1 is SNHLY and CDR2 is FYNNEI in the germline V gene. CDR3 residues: CASSGSSGPDLGQYF. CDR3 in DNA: TGTGCCAGCAGTGGGTCTAGCGGGCCCGATTTGGGGCAGTATTTT.

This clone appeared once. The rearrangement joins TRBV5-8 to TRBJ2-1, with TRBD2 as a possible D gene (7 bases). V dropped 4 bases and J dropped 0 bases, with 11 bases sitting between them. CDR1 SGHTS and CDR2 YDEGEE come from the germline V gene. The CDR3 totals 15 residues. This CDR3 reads CASSGGAASYNEQFF. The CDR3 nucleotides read TGTGCCAGCAGCGGGGGGGCGGCCTCCTACAATGAGCAGTTCTTC.

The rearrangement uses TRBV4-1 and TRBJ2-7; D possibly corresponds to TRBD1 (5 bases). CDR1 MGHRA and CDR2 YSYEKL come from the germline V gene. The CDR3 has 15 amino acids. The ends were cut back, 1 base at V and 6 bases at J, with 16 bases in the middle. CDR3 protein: CASSQVEGVMSEQYF. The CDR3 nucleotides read TGCGCCAGCAGCCAAGTTGAAGGGGTCATGTCCGAGCAGTACTTC.

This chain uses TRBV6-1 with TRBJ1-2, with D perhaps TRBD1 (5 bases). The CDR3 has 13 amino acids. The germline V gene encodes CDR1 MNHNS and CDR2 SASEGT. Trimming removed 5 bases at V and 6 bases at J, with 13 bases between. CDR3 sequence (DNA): TGTGCCAGCAGTCCTCAGGGAATCGATGGCTACACCTTC. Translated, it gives CASSPQGIDGYTF.

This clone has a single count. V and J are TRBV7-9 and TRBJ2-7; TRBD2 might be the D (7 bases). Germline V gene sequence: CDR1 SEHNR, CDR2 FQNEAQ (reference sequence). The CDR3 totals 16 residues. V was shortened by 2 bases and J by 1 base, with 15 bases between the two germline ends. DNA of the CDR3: TGTGCCAGCAGCTTACTGAGGGGGGGGGAATCCTACGAGCAGTACTTC. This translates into CASSLLRGGESYEQYF. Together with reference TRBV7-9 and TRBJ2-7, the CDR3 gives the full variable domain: DTGVSQNPRHKITKRGQNVTFRCDPISEHNRLYWYRQTLGQGPEFLTYFQNEAQLEKSRLLSDRFSAERPKGSFSTLEIQRTEQGDSAMYLCASSLLRGGESYEQYFGPGTRLTVT.

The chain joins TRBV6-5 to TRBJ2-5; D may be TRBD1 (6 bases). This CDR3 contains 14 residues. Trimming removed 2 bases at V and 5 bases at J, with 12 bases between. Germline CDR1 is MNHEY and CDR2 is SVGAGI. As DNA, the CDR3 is TGTGCCAGCAGTTACCCCGGACAGTCCGAGACCCAGTACTTC. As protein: CASSYPGQSETQYF.

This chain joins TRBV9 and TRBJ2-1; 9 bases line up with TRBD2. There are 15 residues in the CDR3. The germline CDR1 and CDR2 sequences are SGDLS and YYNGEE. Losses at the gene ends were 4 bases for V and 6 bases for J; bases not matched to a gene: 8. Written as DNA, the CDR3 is TGTGCCAGCAGCATGGGACTAGCCCTGGGCAATGAGCAGTTCTTC. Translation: CASSMGLALGNEQFF.

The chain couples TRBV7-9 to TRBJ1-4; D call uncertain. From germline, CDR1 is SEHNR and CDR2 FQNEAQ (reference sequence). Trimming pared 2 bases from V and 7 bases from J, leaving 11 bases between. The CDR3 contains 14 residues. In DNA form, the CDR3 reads TGTGCCAGCAGCTTAAGCGGGTTCGGTGAAAAACTGTTTTTT. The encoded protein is CASSLSGFGEKLFF.

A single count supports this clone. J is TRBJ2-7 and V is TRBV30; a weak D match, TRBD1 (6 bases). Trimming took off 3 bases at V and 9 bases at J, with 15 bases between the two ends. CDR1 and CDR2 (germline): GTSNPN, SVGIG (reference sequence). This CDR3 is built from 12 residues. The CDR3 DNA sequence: TGTGCCTGGAGCCAACAGGGTCTGGGGCAGTACTTC. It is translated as CAWSQQGLGQYF.

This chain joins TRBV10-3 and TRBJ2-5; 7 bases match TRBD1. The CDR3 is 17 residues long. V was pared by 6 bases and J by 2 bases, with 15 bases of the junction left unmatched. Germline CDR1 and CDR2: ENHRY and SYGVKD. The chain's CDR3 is CAISPRQGESGQETQYF. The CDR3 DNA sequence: TGTGCCATCAGCCCCCGACAGGGAGAGAGTGGTCAAGAGACCCAGTACTTC.

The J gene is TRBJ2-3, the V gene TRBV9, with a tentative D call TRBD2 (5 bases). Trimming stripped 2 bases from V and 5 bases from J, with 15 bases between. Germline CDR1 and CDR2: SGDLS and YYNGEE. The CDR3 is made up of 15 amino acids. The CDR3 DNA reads TGTGCCAGCAGCGTCGCCTCGGACTCCATAGATACGCAGTATTTT. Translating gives CASSVASDSIDTQYF.

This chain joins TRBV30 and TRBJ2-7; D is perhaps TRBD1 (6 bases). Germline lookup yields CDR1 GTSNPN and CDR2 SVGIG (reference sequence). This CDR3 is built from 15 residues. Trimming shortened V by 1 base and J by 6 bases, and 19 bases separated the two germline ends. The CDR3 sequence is CAWSAPGARSGEQYF. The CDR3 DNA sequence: TGTGCCTGGAGTGCTCCAGGGGCAAGGTCCGGCGAGCAGTACTTC.